This T cell receptor (beta chain) was recovered during a study of beta chain features in type 1 diabetes. General study findings and limits: Whether HLA type affects TCRB rearrangement stayed undetermined in the present work.

Of the isolated RNA, all was reverse transcribed, and so the sequenced material was expressed TCRB transcripts. Sequenced naive, central memory and regulatory T cell samples produced an average of approximately 3.5 million reads. Some clones are missing from TCRdb's copy, which holds only in-frame ones; the method was immunoSEQ multiplex PCR. Of 860,000 or so clones listed, roughly a sixth are singletons. Isolation of CD4+ naive, central memory, regulatory and stem cell-like memory cells was achieved by sorting via CD45RO/CCR7/CD25/CD127/CD95/CD27. Purity exceeding 95% was reached by all sorted populations. This clone turned up a few times. Its antigen remains unknown. The clonotype was recovered from a woman aged 18-29 years in good health. The sample consisted of naive CD4+ T cells from blood.

The CDR3 DNA sequence: TGTGCCAGCACAGCGGCGGTAGCGGGAGCTCCCCACGAGCAGTACTTC. The encoded protein is CASTAAVAGAPHEQYF. The chain has TRBV7-9 and TRBJ2-7; TRBD2 matches at 9 bases. There are 16 residues in the CDR3. J gave up 5 bases and V 7 bases, and 15 bases lay outside the gene matches. Germline CDR1 SEHNR, CDR2 FQNEAQ (reference sequence).